Here is one TCR beta chain with its context. In the study's own analysis: Quantification of nucleated cells was approximated via reference gene primer amplification. The data were produced by immunoSEQ multiplex PCR, yet TCRdb's version contains in-frame clones alone and is incomplete. The DNA was the basis for D and trimming; V, J and clone size are from that table. Of 150,000 or so clones in the sample, roughly 82% were seen once. Germline V gives CDR1 LGHNA, CDR2 YNFKEQ. The CDR3 contains 17 residues. Trimming took 2 bases from V and 9 from J, leaving 23 bases between them. The sample is drawn from a study of blood T cell repertoires in COVID-19. Whole-study context: Samples of COVID-19 (acute and convalescent) were obtained from the United States, Italy and Spain. PBMCs, B-cell-depleted T cells, or T cells were the source of the cDNA or gDNA that made up the material.

Seattle patients were enrolled while actively infected and followed longitudinally. The chain recombines TRBV4-2 with TRBJ2-1; the D gene is possibly TRBD1 (5 bases). The sequence was collected from a woman aged 40 to 55 with COVID-19, enrolled during active disease. Sequencing was carried out using peripheral blood. CDR3 bases: TGTGCCAGCAGCCAACCCGACAGAGGAAGGGTTGTTGGTGAGCAGTTCTTC. This translates into CASSQPDRGRVVGEQFF.